A selection of T cell receptor beta chains follows, all from one sample in a study of shared clonotypes between healthy human individuals. Assay used: immunoSEQ multiplex PCR; TCRdb lists only in-frame clones, some missing. This table has about 450,000 clones, 70% to 80% appearing once. Source material: PBMCs. The receptors were sampled from a woman aged 40 to 50 in good health. Some clones in this sample may be carry-over from other donors' samples. The conserved cysteine and the conserved F or W are not part of the CDR3 here. The order of the fields is V gene, J gene, CDR3 protein.

>TRBV20-1|TRBJ2-1
SARDSRKEF
>TRBV7-7|TRBJ2-2
ASSHGTSWDTGELF
>TRBV25-1|TRBJ2-3
ASSFLAGDTQY
>TRBV6-5|TRBJ2-1
ASSYSHDAGAGQF
>TRBV5-1|TRBJ2-3
ASSNGLAGADTQY
>TRBV19|TRBJ2-1
ASSATSGSTNL
>TRBV9|TRBJ1-5
ASSVGVNQPQH
>TRBV15|TRBJ2-2
ATSRDPTTGELF
>TRBV7-3|TRBJ2-2
ASSFNSVTGELF
>TRBV30|TRBJ2-7
AWRLAGGGYEQY
>TRBV10-1|TRBJ2-1
ASSEGPQGPQF
>TRBV15|TRBJ2-5
ATSRDFAGRLFYETQY
>TRBV5-1|TRBJ2-5
ASSLIGARQETQY
>TRBV5-1|TRBJ1-1
ASSLEPDKNTEAF
>TRBV28|TRBJ2-1
ASRGQSSYNEQF
>TRBV7-2|TRBJ2-5
ASSSADRVGGTQY
>TRBV6-1|TRBJ2-7
ASSEAISGAIYEQY
>TRBV28|TRBJ2-7
ASSSRTSGSRYEQY
>TRBV11-2|TRBJ2-3
ASSSAAKGGTDTQY
>TRBV19|TRBJ1-5
ASSGGGTVLNQPQH
>TRBV6-1|TRBJ1-4
ASSEWTNRGEKLF
>TRBV7-2|TRBJ1-2
ASSLALSGGSYGYT
>TRBV18|TRBJ2-5
ASSPSGGLETQY
>TRBV7-2|TRBJ2-7
ASSRPGTVYEQY
>TRBV7-9|TRBJ2-7
ASSLGQSSSYEQY
>TRBV28|TRBJ2-1
ASSFSRGRVRQF
>TRBV7-9|TRBJ2-4
ASSPDGGKNIQY
>TRBV19|TRBJ1-3
ASSIRDESGNTIY